These 26 T cell receptor beta chains originate from one sample sequenced in a study of blood T cell repertoires in COVID-19. Assay: immunoSEQ multiplex PCR; the TCRdb copy retains only in-frame clones and omits some. This table holds roughly 120,000 clones, about nine tenths found once. Input material: peripheral blood. The source is a man aged 65-85 years who had recovered from COVID-19.

This CDR3 is CASSPHTGRGTEAFF. CDR3 coding DNA: TGTGCCAGCAGTCCCCACACGGGCCGGGGCACTGAAGCTTTCTTT. The chain is built from TRBV28 and TRBJ1-1; no firm D call. V was trimmed by 5 bases and J by 4 bases, leaving 17 bases between them. This CDR3 comprises 15 residues. CDR1 and CDR2 from the germline V gene are MDHEN and SYDVKM.

V and J are TRBV5-6 and TRBJ2-1, with TRBD2 matching over 14 bases. This CDR3 comprises 18 residues. Trimming cost V 0 bases and J 2 bases; bases outside gene matches: 4. Germline V gene data show CDR1 as SGHDT and CDR2 as YYEEEE. The CDR3 coding sequence is TGTGCCAGCAGCTTGGGCGGGACTAGCGGGAGCGCCTACAATGAGCAGTTCTTC. It encodes CASSLGGTSGSAYNEQFF. Full variable domain (outside the CDR3, taken from reference TRBV5-6 and TRBJ2-1): DAGVTQSPTHLIKTRGQQVTLRCSPKSGHDTVSWYQQALGQGPQFIFQYYEEEERQRGNFPDRFSGHQFPNYSSELNVNALLLGDSALYLCASSLGGTSGSAYNEQFFGPGTRLTVL.

The genes are TRBV6-2 or TRBV6-3 and TRBJ1-6; D is uncertain. The CDR3 is 14 amino acids. The germline V and J ends were trimmed by 4 bases and 6 bases, with 10 bases remaining between them. Germline V gives CDR1 MNHEY, CDR2 SVGEGT. DNA of the CDR3: TGTGCCAGCAGTTCGGGTAACCGTAATTCACCCCTCCACTTT. Protein sequence: CASSSGNRNSPLHF.

The chain joins TRBV10-3 to TRBJ2-4; D call uncertain. The CDR3 has 12 residues. Germline lookup yields CDR1 ENHRY and CDR2 SYGVKD. V shed 2 bases and J shed 8 bases, with 7 bases lying between them. The CDR3 spells CAISEPGDIQYF. For the CDR3, the DNA is TGTGCCATCAGTGAGCCGGGTGACATTCAGTACTTC.

This chain uses TRBV2 with TRBJ2-3, with 7 bases matching TRBD1. CDR1 is SNHLY and CDR2 is FYNNEI in the germline V gene. This CDR3 has 14 amino acids. V lost 5 bases to trimming and J lost 7 bases; unmatched junction nucleotides: 9. The CDR3 region has the DNA TGTGCCAGCAGTATGGGGGACAGTCATTATACGCAGTATTTT. It yields the protein CASSMGDSHYTQYF. The full variable domain, its missing parts supplied by reference TRBV2 and TRBJ2-3, is EPEVTQTPSHQVTQMGQEVILRCVPISNHLYFYWYRQILGQKVEFLVSFYNNEISEKSEIFDDQFSVERPDGSNFTLKIRSTKLEDSAMYFCASSMGDSHYTQYFGPGTRLTVL.

The rearrangement joins TRBV2 to TRBJ2-7; D may be TRBD1 (5 bases). Trimming took off 7 bases at V and 0 bases at J, with 10 bases between the two ends. This CDR3 spans 13 amino acids. CDR1 SNHLY and CDR2 FYNNEI come from the germline V gene. The CDR3 here is CASIAGSSYEQYF. The CDR3 nucleotides are TGTGCCAGCATCGCAGGGTCCTCCTACGAGCAGTACTTC.

This chain connects TRBV2 to TRBJ2-3, with TRBD1 identical over 7 bases. With V trimmed by 2 bases and J by 2 bases, 4 bases remained unmatched. In germline, CDR1 is SNHLY, CDR2 FYNNEI. There are 15 residues in the CDR3. CDR3 amino acids: CASSEWGQTTDTQYF. CDR3 DNA sequence: TGTGCCAGCAGTGAATGGGGACAGACCACAGATACGCAGTATTTT.

The chain uses TRBV7-2 and TRBJ2-5, with D perhaps TRBD1 (6 bases). The CDR3 spans 13 residues. Trimming pared 6 bases from V and 4 bases from J, leaving 12 bases between. CDR1 is SGHTA and CDR2 is FQGNSA in the germline V gene. The CDR3 DNA follows: TGTGCCAGCAGTTACAGGGAAGGAGAGACCCAGTACTTC. This translates into CASSYREGETQYF.

This clone was observed a few times. The CDR3 DNA sequence: TGTGCCAGCAGCGGAGCGGTTCTTTTGAACACTGAAGCTTTCTTT. Its translation: CASSGAVLLNTEAFF. The chain employs TRBV6-5 and TRBJ1-1, with unresolved D. Germline CDR1 is MNHEY and CDR2 is SVGAGI. CDR3 size: 15 residues. The V end lost 6 bases, the J end lost 0 bases, and 14 bases lay between the germline ends.

This chain links TRBV10-3 with TRBJ2-3; D ambiguous. The V gene lost 6 bases and the J gene lost 4 bases, with 11 bases spanning the gap. Germline V gene sequence: CDR1 ENHRY, CDR2 SYGVKD. The CDR3 has 13 amino acids. CDR3 DNA sequence: TGTGCCATCAGGGGCACTTCAGCAGATACGCAGTATTTT. Its protein is CAIRGTSADTQYF.

About this clone: Other DNA sequences in the sample encode the same CDR3. V gene TRBV2 combines with J gene TRBJ2-5, with 7 bases that match TRBD2. Germline V gene sequence: CDR1 SNHLY, CDR2 FYNNEI. Unmatched junction bases numbered 7, after V lost 4 bases and J lost 5 bases. CDR3 size: 14 residues. The CDR3 here is CASSGPGGGETQYF. In DNA form, the CDR3 reads TGTGCCAGCAGTGGCCCTGGGGGAGGGGAGACCCAGTACTTC.

The chain combines TRBV7-2 with TRBJ2-2; TRBD1 matches 10 bases. The CDR3 covers 15 residues. Germline CDR1 SGHTA, CDR2 FQGNSA. Trimming cost V 2 bases and J 5 bases; bases outside gene matches: 2. The CDR3 nucleotides are TGTGCCAGCAGCTTAAGGACAGGGGGGACCGGGGAGCTGTTTTTT. Protein sequence: CASSLRTGGTGELFF. The complete variable domain, with remaining parts taken from reference TRBV7-2 and TRBJ2-2, reads GAGVSQSPSNKVTEKGKDVELRCDPISGHTALYWYRQSLGQGLEFLIYFQGNSAPDKSGLPSDRFSAERTGGSVSTLTIQRTQQEDSAVYLCASSLRTGGTGELFFGEGSRLTVL.

This CDR3 reads CASSQTGGLETQYF. CDR3 nucleotide sequence: TGTGCCAGCTCACAGACAGGGGGCTTGGAGACCCAGTACTTC. The rearrangement joins TRBV18 to TRBJ2-5; 10 bases align to TRBD1. Trimming removed 4 bases from V and 5 bases from J; junction bases left unmatched: 4. The CDR3 sequence is 14 residues long. Germline V gene lookup returns CDR1 KGHSH and CDR2 LQKENI.

The chain is built from TRBV24-1 and TRBJ2-1, with TRBD2 matching over 11 bases. The CDR3 spans 20 residues. J was trimmed by 0 bases and V by 2 bases; bases with no gene match: 11. CDR1 and CDR2 from the germline V gene are KGHDR and SFDVKD. The CDR3, as DNA: TGTGCCACCAGTGATTCCGTGGGGACTAGCGGCTGGAGCTCCTACAATGAGCAGTTCTTC. Translation gives CATSDSVGTSGWSSYNEQFF.

This chain connects TRBV3-1 (or the pseudogene TRBV3-2) to TRBJ2-5, with D unresolved. The CDR3 length is 15 residues. V lost 0 bases to trimming and J lost 1 base, with 9 bases between them. Per germline, CDR1 LGHDT and CDR2 YNNKEL (reference sequence). CDR3 loop: CASSQDVVSQETQYF. The CDR3 DNA reads as TGTGCCAGCAGCCAAGACGTCGTCTCCCAAGAGACCCAGTACTTC.

The chain is built from TRBV7-3 and TRBJ2-6, with D uncertain. The CDR3 spans 16 residues. Trimming left V 5 bases short and J 0 bases short, with 11 bases between. CDR1 SGHTA and CDR2 FQGTGA come from the germline V gene. The CDR3 bases are TGTGCCAGCAGCCCCGTGGCCAGCTCTGGGGCCAACGTCCTGACTTTC. This encodes CASSPVASSGANVLTF.

The chain combines TRBV7-2 with TRBJ1-2, with 8 bases identical to TRBD1. CDR3 size: 15 residues. V gave up 5 bases and J gave up 0 bases; unmatched junction bases: 5. CDR1 and CDR2 (germline): SGHTA, FQGNSA. This CDR3 is CASSPGQASNYGYTF. The CDR3 DNA follows: TGTGCCAGCAGCCCGGGACAGGCCTCTAACTATGGCTACACCTTC. The whole variable domain, filled in from reference TRBV7-2 and TRBJ1-2, reads GAGVSQSPSNKVTEKGKDVELRCDPISGHTALYWYRQSLGQGLEFLIYFQGNSAPDKSGLPSDRFSAERTGGSVSTLTIQRTQQEDSAVYLCASSPGQASNYGYTFGSGTRLTVV.

V and J are TRBV9 and TRBJ2-2, with D tentatively TRBD2 (6 bases). The germline CDR1 and CDR2 sequences are SGDLS and YYNGEE. The ends were cut back, 1 base at V and 6 bases at J, with 10 bases in the middle. CDR3 length: 14 amino acids. The CDR3 loop is CASSVRRGPGELFF. DNA for the CDR3: TGTGCCAGCAGCGTAAGGCGGGGCCCCGGGGAGCTGTTTTTT.

V usage is TRBV5-1 and J usage is TRBJ2-1; 7 bases are shared with TRBD2. V lost 5 bases to trimming and J lost 3 bases; unmatched junction nucleotides: 2. The CDR3 consists of 13 residues. Germline loops: CDR1 SGHRS, CDR2 YFSETQ. Written as DNA, the CDR3 is TGCGCCAGCAGACTAGCGCACTACAATGAGCAGTTCTTC. Translation: CASRLAHYNEQFF.

The genes are TRBV13 and TRBJ2-3, with 9 bases lining up with TRBD1. CDR1 and CDR2 from the germline V gene are PRHDT and FYEKMQ (reference sequence). The CDR3 contains 16 residues. The V gene end was trimmed by 4 bases and the J gene end by 2 bases; junction bases not matched to a gene: 7. In DNA form, the CDR3 reads TGTGCCAGCAGCTCACCCGGGACAGGGCTCACAGATACGCAGTATTTT. It codes for CASSSPGTGLTDTQYF.

V and J are TRBV5-4 and TRBJ2-1, with 8 bases matching TRBD2. Germline V gives CDR1 SGHNT, CDR2 YYREEE (reference sequence). CDR3 length: 15 amino acids. V lost 4 bases and J lost 8; bases outside the gene matches: 11. The CDR3 sequence: CASSPGTSNIHEQFF. CDR3 coding DNA: TGTGCCAGCAGCCCTGGGACTAGTAACATCCATGAGCAGTTCTTC.

The rearrangement joins TRBV7-6 to TRBJ2-3; 11 bases line up with TRBD2. Germline lookup yields CDR1 SGHVS and CDR2 FNYEAQ. With 2 bases clipped from V and 0 bases from J, the junction kept 4 bases outside the gene matches. The CDR3 totals 17 residues. CDR3 bases: TGTGCCAGCAGCTTAACTAGCGGGAGCCCTAGCACAGATACGCAGTATTTT. It specifies CASSLTSGSPSTDTQYF. Full variable domain (missing parts from reference TRBV7-6 and TRBJ2-3): GAGVSQSPRYKVTKRGQDVALRCDPISGHVSLYWYRQALGQGPEFLTYFNYEAQQDKSGLPNDRFSAERPEGSISTLTIQRTEQRDSAMYRCASSLTSGSPSTDTQYFGPGTRLTVL.

This chain connects TRBV13 to TRBJ2-4; D might be TRBD2 (6 bases). Germline values: CDR1 PRHDT, CDR2 FYEKMQ (reference sequence). With 2 bases removed from V and 9 bases from J, the gap between germline ends came to 14 bases. The CDR3 is 14 amino acids. CDR3 in DNA: TGTGCCAGCAGCTTACTAGCGCTCGGGGGCATTCAGTACTTC. This gives the protein CASSLLALGGIQYF.

This clone has only one observation. This rearrangement joins TRBV5-1 to TRBJ2-3, with TRBD2 matching over 14 bases. Germline values: CDR1 SGHRS, CDR2 YFSETQ. With V trimmed by 0 bases and J by 7 bases, 1 base remained unmatched. The CDR3 contains 15 residues. CDR3 in amino acids: CASSLGLAGGYTQYF. The CDR3 DNA sequence: TGCGCCAGCAGCTTGGGACTAGCGGGAGGGTATACGCAGTATTTT.

The V gene is TRBV7-2, the J gene TRBJ1-5, with a weak D call TRBD1 (5 bases). The V end was cut by 0 bases, the J end by 6 bases, with 9 bases between. Germline values: CDR1 SGHTA, CDR2 FQGNSA. CDR3 size: 14 residues. The CDR3 DNA follows: TGTGCCAGCAGCTTAGCGGCAGGGTCTCAGCCCCAGCATTTT. Translating gives CASSLAAGSQPQHF.

The chain recombines TRBV2 with TRBJ2-2; a weak D match, TRBD2 (6 bases). The CDR3 contains 18 residues. Trimming shortened V by 5 bases and J by 6 bases, and 25 bases separated the two germline ends. Germline-derived CDR1 and CDR2 are SNHLY and FYNNEI. The CDR3: CASSTPLGERAGSGELFF. DNA for the CDR3: TGTGCCAGCAGTACCCCCCTCGGAGAGAGGGCGGGATCCGGGGAGCTGTTTTTT.